Described below is a single T cell receptor beta chain sequence and its context. Its antigen is as yet unknown. The data derive from a study of PD-1 blockade in classical Hodgkin lymphoma. The CDR3 is 16 residues long. CDR1 is LNHDA and CDR2 is SQIVND in the germline V gene (reference sequence). Trimming removed 3 bases from V and 2 bases from J; junction bases left unmatched: 8. The repertoire was sequenced with immunoSEQ multiplex PCR; TCRdb's copy has only in-frame clones and lacks some. The sample consists of tens of thousands of clones, 80% of them appearing once. Study-level results: Newly diagnosed patients were reported to start with lower TCR diversity than healthy donors.

This sample's time point: cycle 4 day 1 (C4D1), after more than five weeks of nivolumab. Relapse was seen in all patients after autologous stem cell transplantation, and brentuximab vedotin exposure was variable. V and J are TRBV19 and TRBJ2-5; 8 bases are shared with TRBD2. The sequencing here drew on peripheral blood mononuclear cells (PBMCs), taken before the fourth cycle of nivolumab. This TCR was recovered from a human donor with classical Hodgkin lymphoma. CDR3 coding DNA: TGTGCCAGTAGTATGTGGCTCCAGCGGGGGCAAGAGACCCAGTACTTC. Its protein is CASSMWLQRGQETQYF.